This is a list of T cell receptor beta chains from one sample in a study of CD8+ T cells in alopecia areata. Using immunoSEQ multiplex PCR, the repertoire was profiled, and TCRdb retains in-frame clones only, with some absent. The profile shows about 64,000 clones, roughly 46% of them singletons. Sequencing was carried out using NKG2D-low CD8+ T cells sorted from blood. The receptors derive from a human donor with alopecia areata. CDR3s include the opening cysteine and the closing phenylalanine or tryptophan. A D gene is named only where the DNA matches it firmly. Clone size, where shown, is once, few, many, or a class for clones that have expanded.

abundance	d_gene	v_gene	j_gene	len	CDR3aa	CDR3nt
few	-	TRBV7-2	TRBJ2-1	16	CASSPQGFGIYNEQFF	TGTGCCAGCAGCCCCCAAGGGTTTGGCATCTACAATGAGCAGTTCTTC
-	TRBD1	TRBV25-1	TRBJ2-5	17	CASSDRRGTGFQETQYF	TGTGCCAGCAGTGACCGTCGTGGGACAGGGTTCCAAGAGACCCAGTACTTC
-	TRBD2	TRBV18	TRBJ2-1	18	CASSPPGLQAGGHNEQFF	TGTGCCAGCTCACCGCCCGGCCTCCAGGCGGGGGGCCACAATGAGCAGTTCTTC
once	TRBD1	TRBV6-9	TRBJ2-1	14	CASRTDRVYNEQFF	TGTGCCAGCAGGACAGACAGGGTTTACAATGAGCAGTTCTTC
once	TRBD1	TRBV7-6	TRBJ2-5	15	CASSLGTGFGETQYF	TGTGCCAGCAGCTTAGGGACAGGGTTTGGAGAGACCCAGTACTTC
-	TRBD2	TRBV9	TRBJ2-1	16	CASSEKGLAGNNEQFF	TGTGCCAGCAGCGAAAAAGGACTAGCGGGGAACAATGAGCAGTTCTTC
-	TRBD2	TRBV14	TRBJ2-4	16	CASSQYPGGAKNIQYF	TGTGCCAGCAGCCAATATCCGGGAGGGGCCAAAAACATTCAGTACTTC
few	TRBD1	TRBV7-9	TRBJ2-5	14	CASSFTGGQETQYF	TGTGCCAGCAGTTTTACAGGGGGCCAAGAGACCCAGTACTTC
-	-	TRBV7-8	TRBJ1-1	15	CASSLRDRAWTEAFF	TGTGCCAGCAGCCTCCGGGATAGGGCCTGGACTGAAGCTTTCTTT
-	-	TRBV29-1	TRBJ1-4	14	CSVVWAGGYEKLFF	TGCAGCGTTGTTTGGGCAGGCGGTTATGAAAAACTGTTTTTT
-	TRBD1	TRBV4-3	TRBJ1-2	16	CASSPYLDRGNYGYTF	TGCGCCAGCAGCCCTTATCTGGACAGGGGGAACTATGGCTACACCTTC
-	-	TRBV7-8	TRBJ1-5	11	CASSLDQPQHF	TGTGCCAGCAGTCTTGATCAGCCCCAGCATTTT
-	-	TRBV29-1	TRBJ2-3	10	CSVVGDTQYF	TGCAGCGTCGTTGGGGATACGCAGTATTTT
-	-	TRBV23-1	TRBJ1-6	13	CASSRVFSSPLHF	TGCGCCAGCAGTCGGGTTTTTAGTTCACCCCTCCACTTT
-	-	TRBV7-9	TRBJ1-1	12	CASSVADTEAFF	TGTGCCAGCAGCGTAGCGGACACTGAAGCTTTCTTT
-	-	TRBV27	TRBJ2-3	15	CASRGSGSRGDTQYF	TGTGCCAGCAGGGGTTCCGGGTCTAGGGGAGATACGCAGTATTTT
-	-	TRBV7-9	TRBJ1-1	14	CASSLQGRGTEAFF	TGTGCCAGCAGCTTACAGGGGCGGGGCACTGAAGCTTTCTTT
-	TRBD2	TRBV29-1	TRBJ2-7	13	CSVLAGATYEQYF	TGCAGCGTTCTAGCGGGGGCCACCTACGAGCAGTACTTC
few	-	TRBV7-9	TRBJ2-1	12	CASSLAPREQFF	TGTGCCAGCAGCTTAGCTCCCCGGGAGCAGTTCTTC
once	-	TRBV2	TRBJ2-6	13	CASIGVGANVLTF	TGTGCCAGCATTGGGGTTGGGGCCAACGTCCTGACTTTC
-	TRBD2	TRBV5-1	TRBJ2-3	15	CASSSSGSGTDTQYF	TGCGCCAGCAGTTCTAGCGGGAGTGGCACAGATACGCAGTATTTT
-	TRBD2	TRBV28	TRBJ2-7	15	CASSFLPVAGYEQYF	TGTGCCAGCAGTTTCCTCCCCGTAGCGGGTTACGAGCAGTACTTC
-	-	TRBV27	TRBJ2-2	16	CASSLTGVAYTGELFF	TGTGCCAGCAGTTTGACGGGGGTAGCCTACACCGGGGAGCTGTTTTTT
-	-	TRBV7-9	TRBJ2-1	15	CASSQLASSYNEQFF	TGTGCCAGCAGCCAGTTGGCCAGCTCCTACAATGAGCAGTTCTTC
-	TRBD1	TRBV29-1	TRBJ2-7	12	CSARDRPYEQYF	TGCAGCGCGCGGGACAGGCCTTACGAGCAGTACTTC
few	TRBD2	TRBV5-1	TRBJ2-1	16	CASSQTGLAGYNEQFF	TGCGCCAGCAGCCAGACGGGACTAGCGGGGTACAATGAGCAGTTCTTC
-	-	TRBV14	TRBJ1-4	17	CASSQSLPGLLNEKLFF	TGTGCCAGCAGCCAGTCCCTTCCGGGCCTCTTAAATGAAAAACTGTTTTTT
many	TRBD1	TRBV27	TRBJ2-7	15	CASSPGTGGSYEQYF	TGTGCCAGCAGTCCTGGGACAGGGGGTAGCTACGAGCAGTACTTC
-	-	TRBV7-2	TRBJ2-7	17	CASSLVPAGPRMGEQYF	TGTGCCAGCAGCTTAGTCCCCGCGGGACCCCGGATGGGCGAGCAGTACTTC
few	-	TRBV9	TRBJ1-4	15	CASSVDGTPAEKLFF	TGTGCCAGCAGCGTAGATGGGACACCTGCTGAAAAACTGTTTTTT
-	-	TRBV9	TRBJ2-5	16	CASSVGQVGAQETQYF	TGTGCCAGCAGCGTAGGCCAAGTCGGGGCCCAAGAGACCCAGTACTTC
few	TRBD1	TRBV29-1	TRBJ1-1	15	CSAPGQGSGNTEAFF	TGCAGCGCACCGGGACAGGGCAGTGGGAACACTGAAGCTTTCTTT
-	-	TRBV27	TRBJ2-7	13	CASSLSRGYEQYF	TGTGCCAGCAGTTTATCGAGGGGCTACGAGCAGTACTTC
once	-	TRBV4-2	TRBJ2-7	16	CASSQELGPTTYEQYF	TGTGCCAGCAGCCAAGAACTAGGTCCGACCACCTACGAGCAGTACTTC
-	-	TRBV7-2	TRBJ2-3	13	CASSLVSTDTQYF	TGTGCCAGCAGCTTAGTAAGCACAGATACGCAGTATTTT
-	-	TRBV29-1	TRBJ1-1	10	CSEGNTEAFF	TGCAGCGAAGGGAACACTGAAGCTTTCTTT
-	TRBD1	TRBV6-5	TRBJ2-5	14	CASIRQGVRETQYF	TGTGCCAGCATACGACAGGGGGTTCGGGAGACCCAGTACTTC
-	TRBD1	TRBV4-3	TRBJ2-5	16	CASSQDGTGWGETQYF	TGCGCCAGCAGCCAAGATGGGACAGGGTGGGGAGAGACCCAGTACTTC
-	TRBD1	TRBV5-4	TRBJ2-7	14	CASSWGQGGYEQYF	TGTGCCAGCAGTTGGGGACAGGGGGGCTACGAGCAGTACTTC
once	-	TRBV9	TRBJ2-1	15	CASSVGGTSYNEQFF	TGTGCCAGCAGCGTTGGGGGGACTTCCTACAATGAGCAGTTCTTC
few	-	TRBV7-9	TRBJ2-1	15	CASSLVGGIYNEQFF	TGTGCCAGCAGCTTAGTAGGGGGGATCTACAATGAGCAGTTCTTC
few	-	TRBV7-9	TRBJ1-6	14	CASSLDSINSPLHF	TGTGCCAGCAGCTTAGACAGTATAAATTCACCCCTCCACTTT
few	TRBD2	TRBV29-1	TRBJ2-7	14	CSVAGTSGSYEQYF	TGCAGCGTTGCTGGGACTAGCGGGAGTTACGAGCAGTACTTC
once	TRBD2	TRBV5-4	TRBJ2-7	14	CASSPGRGSYEQYF	TGTGCCAGCAGCCCCGGGAGGGGGTCCTACGAGCAGTACTTC
few	-	TRBV19	TRBJ2-1	14	CASSIVGSLNEQFF	TGTGCCAGTAGTATAGTGGGGTCCCTCAATGAGCAGTTCTTC
-	TRBD1	TRBV4-3	TRBJ2-7	14	CASSRTGGTYEQYF	TGCGCCAGCAGCCGGACAGGGGGGACCTACGAGCAGTACTTC
-	-	TRBV29-1	TRBJ2-7	11	CSVGKDYEQYF	TGCAGCGTTGGAAAGGACTACGAGCAGTACTTC
few	TRBD2	TRBV6-6	TRBJ2-3	15	CASSSTSGSTDTQYF	TGTGCCAGCAGTTCGACTAGCGGGAGCACAGATACGCAGTATTTT
once	TRBD1	TRBV27	TRBJ2-3	15	CASRSQGMGTDTQYF	TGTGCCAGCAGGTCACAGGGGATGGGCACAGATACGCAGTATTTT